These 17 T cell receptor beta chains share one sample of origin, sequenced in a study of cytomegalovirus exposure and HLA in healthy donors. Primers for the PCR totalled 60 Vbeta and 13 Jbeta. Data came from immunoSEQ multiplex PCR; TCRdb stores just in-frame clones and leaves some out. The top ten clones hold less than 4.5% of a sample with 95,000 or so clones, 81% of them seen once. Input material: PBMCs. All receptors come from a woman in her seventies in good health and CMV-seropositive.

V and J are TRBV7-2 and TRBJ2-7, with 7 nucleotides matching TRBD2. This CDR3 spans 14 amino acids. J was trimmed by 4 bases and V by 3 bases; bases with no gene match: 6. Germline CDR1 reads SGHTA; CDR2 reads FQGNSA. The DNA for the CDR3 is TGTGCCAGCAGCTTTGGTCTCGGGGGGTACGAGCAGTACTTC. Its protein product is CASSFGLGGYEQYF.

The chain has TRBV12-5 and TRBJ2-3; tentative D call: TRBD2 (6 bases). CDR3 size: 14 residues. Germline lookup yields CDR1 LGHNT and CDR2 FRNRAP. Trimming left V 6 bases short and J 2 bases short, with 12 bases between. CDR3: CASGLSGYTDTQYF. The CDR3 DNA is TGTGCTAGTGGCCTGAGCGGGTACACAGATACGCAGTATTTT.

The V and J genes are TRBV30 and TRBJ1-5; D is unresolved. Germline assignment: CDR1 GTSNPN and CDR2 SVGIG (reference sequence). The CDR3 has 13 residues. Trimming took off 2 bases at V and 7 bases at J, with 12 bases between the two ends. The CDR3 sequence: CAWSRAPGQPQHF. As DNA, the CDR3 is TGTGCCTGGAGTAGGGCCCCGGGGCAGCCCCAGCATTTT.

The V call is TRBV7-2, the J call TRBJ2-1; D is possibly TRBD2 (7 bases). This CDR3 has 17 amino acids. Germline assignment: CDR1 SGHTA and CDR2 FQGNSA. Between the trimmed V and J ends, which lost 4 bases and 6 bases, there was a span of 22 bases. Here the CDR3 DNA reads TGTGCCAGCAGCTCGACTTACGGGGGGCCGGCCGGCAATGAGCAGTTCTTC. Translating gives CASSSTYGGPAGNEQFF.

J is TRBJ2-7 and V is TRBV5-6; D is ambiguous. The CDR3 spans 12 residues. V lost 5 bases and J 4 bases, leaving 10 bases between the germline ends. Germline V lookup: CDR1 SGHDT, CDR2 YYEEEE. CDR3 DNA sequence: TGTGCCAGCAGTAAGAGGAGTTACGAGCAGTACTTC. Translated: CASSKRSYEQYF.

The genes are TRBV4-3 and TRBJ2-1, with 9 bases that match TRBD2. CDR3 length equals 16 residues. V dropped 2 bases and J dropped 0; count of bases not matched to a gene: 2. Germline V lookup: CDR1 LGHNA, CDR2 YSLEER. The CDR3 sequence: CASSQYSGSSYNEQFF. In nucleotides, the CDR3 is TGCGCCAGCAGCCAATATAGCGGGAGCTCCTACAATGAGCAGTTCTTC.

The chain uses TRBV7-2 and TRBJ2-7, with 9 bases matching TRBD2. The V and J ends lost 1 base and 2 bases, in that order; junction bases with no gene match: 3. CDR1 SGHTA and CDR2 FQGNSA come from the germline V gene. CDR3 length: 15 residues. CDR3 DNA: TGTGCCAGCAGCTTAGGGCGGGAGGGCCCCTACGAGCAGTACTTC. It translates to CASSLGREGPYEQYF.

This sequence joins TRBV5-1 and TRBJ2-7, with 8 positions matching TRBD1. The CDR3 covers 15 residues. Germline V gene lookup returns CDR1 SGHRS and CDR2 YFSETQ. The J segment lost 1 base and the V segment lost 4 bases, leaving 7 bases of the junction unmatched. The chain's CDR3 is CASSPRTGRSYEQYF. As DNA, the CDR3 is TGCGCCAGCAGCCCCCGGACAGGGCGATCCTACGAGCAGTACTTC.

The chain joins TRBV10-1 to TRBJ1-1, with 8 bases fitting TRBD1. The germline V gene has CDR1 WNHNN and CDR2 SYGVQD (reference sequence). The CDR3 is 13 residues long. CDR3 sequence reads: CALRQGMNTEAFF. CDR3 in DNA: TGCGCTTTGAGACAGGGGATGAACACTGAAGCTTTCTTT.

The V call is TRBV7-3, the J call TRBJ2-1; D gene uncertain. This CDR3 spans 14 amino acids. From germline, CDR1 is SGHTA and CDR2 FQGTGA. The V and J ends lost 4 bases and 10 bases respectively, with 17 bases between them. CDR3 sequence: CASSSGSEGEEQFF. DNA for the CDR3: TGTGCCAGCAGCTCCGGTTCCGAAGGAGAGGAGCAGTTCTTC.

This chain connects TRBV6-5 to TRBJ2-5; D gene ambiguous. CDR3 length: 15 residues. Germline lookup yields CDR1 MNHEY and CDR2 SVGAGI. V was cut by 5 bases and J by 4 bases, with 17 bases left in between. The CDR3 loop is CASSKAAPVRETQYF. CDR3 DNA: TGTGCCAGCAGTAAGGCGGCTCCCGTCAGAGAGACCCAGTACTTC.

V and J are TRBV30 and TRBJ1-2; 8 nucleotides align to TRBD1. The length of the CDR3 is 13 residues. Trimming removed 3 bases from V and 6 bases from J; junction bases left unmatched: 6. Germline assignment: CDR1 GTSNPN and CDR2 SVGIG (reference sequence). DNA for the CDR3: TGTGCCTGGAGGAACCAGGGGGCGGATGGCTACACCTTC. Amino acid sequence: CAWRNQGADGYTF.

The CDR3 coding sequence is TGTGCCTGGAGTGCCTTGGGGGGAAGCAATCAGCCCCAGCATTTT. It codes for CAWSALGGSNQPQHF. The rearrangement uses TRBV30 and TRBJ1-5; tentative D call: TRBD1 (5 bases). The V gene lost 1 base and the J gene lost 1 base, with 11 bases spanning the gap. Looked up from germline, CDR1 is GTSNPN and CDR2 is SVGIG (reference sequence). CDR3 length: 15 amino acids.

This clone was seen only a few times. The chain is built from TRBV11-1 and TRBJ2-1, with TRBD1 matching over 8 bases. The CDR3 sequence is 15 residues long. V dropped 5 bases and J dropped 0; count of bases not matched to a gene: 3. Germline-derived CDR1 and CDR2 are SGHAT and FQDESV (reference sequence). The CDR3 DNA reads as TGTGCCAGCAGCCCAGACAGGGGCTCCTACAATGAGCAGTTCTTC. Protein product: CASSPDRGSYNEQFF.

Sample share makes this clone medium-sized. The V gene is TRBV12-5, the J gene TRBJ1-5; maybe TRBD1 (6 bases). V was pared by 6 bases and J by 8 bases, with 23 bases between. Germline lookup yields CDR1 LGHNT and CDR2 FRNRAP. The CDR3 extends over 16 amino acids. The CDR3 DNA reads TGTGCTAGTGGCCAAAACTCCCCAGTCAGGGGAAAGCCCCAGCATTTT. Protein sequence: CASGQNSPVRGKPQHF.

The chain recombines TRBV19 with TRBJ2-7, with 9 bases aligning to TRBD2. The germline V gene encodes CDR1 LNHDA and CDR2 SQIVND (reference sequence). Germline trimming cut 6 bases from V and 3 bases from J; bases unmatched to any gene: 9. The CDR3 is 15 residues long. In nucleotides, the CDR3 is TGTGCCAGTAGCTCTCCCCGCGGGGGGGACTACGAGCAGTACTTC. It translates to CASSSPRGGDYEQYF.

In DNA form, the CDR3 reads TGTGCCAGTCGATTAGCGGGGAACACAGATACGCAGTATTTT. This encodes CASRLAGNTDTQYF. This chain links TRBV19 with TRBJ2-3; 8 bases align to TRBD2. The trim removed 8 bases at V and 2 bases at J, leaving 6 bases unmatched. Germline V gives CDR1 LNHDA, CDR2 SQIVND (reference sequence). This CDR3 is built from 14 residues.